Listed below are T cell receptor beta chains from one sample, sequenced in a study of T cell repertoires in cytomegalovirus infection. MiXCR, applied by TCRdb to the reads, yields one record per CDR3 protein. The data show some 920,000 distinct CDR3 sequences, with around 30% seen just once and 11% to 15% held by the top ten. Their cognate antigens are unknown. This specimen consisted of cultured CD8+ T cells from PBMCs, obtained from culture after CMV antigen stimulation. All receptors derive from a human donor in good health (CMV status not recorded). Some clones in this sample may be carry-over from other donors' samples. The CDR3 runs from the conserved cysteine through the conserved F or W. The order of the fields is CDR3 DNA, CDR3 protein, clone size, V gene, D gene, J gene. D genes are given only for firm matches. Clone size is stated in some rows and not others, as once, few, many or a class when expanded.

TGTGCCAGCAGTTGCGACCTGGCAGTCGTCACAGGGGAATGTAGTCAGCCCCAGCATTTT	CASSCDLAVVTGECSQPQHF	.	TRBV6-6	TRBD1	TRBJ1-5
TGCAGTGCTCCGGGGGGCAAGAGCTCCTACAATGAGCAGTTCTTC	CSAPGGKSSYNEQFF	.	TRBV20-1	.	TRBJ2-1
TGTGCCAGCAGGTCCGGGACAGGGTACAGCGAGCAGTACTTC	CASRSGTGYSEQYF	few	TRBV7-8	TRBD1	TRBJ2-7
TGTGCCAGCATTGGGACACCGGAGCTGTTTTTT	CASIGTPELFF	few	TRBV6-8	.	TRBJ2-2
TGTGCCAGCAGCCCCGGAACAGGCATCACTTTCGGCACTGAAGCTTTCTTT	CASSPGTGITFGTEAFF	.	TRBV4-2	.	TRBJ1-1
TGTGCCAGCAGCTTAGAACAGGGAGCTAACTATGGCTACACCTTC	CASSLEQGANYGYTF	few	TRBV11-2	.	TRBJ1-2
TGTGCCAGCAGTTGGTCCGGGGTTTCCTACGAGCAGTACTTC	CASSWSGVSYEQYF	.	TRBV27	.	TRBJ2-7
TGTGCCAGCAGGAATACAGGGGAAGCTTTCTTT	CASRNTGEAFF	once	TRBV6-2/TRBV6-3	.	TRBJ1-1
TGTGCCAGTATGAGGGGTGGGCAAGAGACCCAGTACTTC	CASMRGGQETQYF	.	TRBV19	.	TRBJ2-5
TGTGCCAGCAGCTTATCGCTAGCGGGGGCGCCTGCTAGCACAGATACGCAGTATTTT	CASSLSLAGAPASTDTQYF	few	TRBV7-3	TRBD2	TRBJ2-3
TGTGCCAGTAGTATAGATCGCCGACAGAACACTGAAGCTTTCTTT	CASSIDRRQNTEAFF	few	TRBV19	.	TRBJ1-1
TGTGCCAGCAGTTTAGGGGACCTGTCGGATCAGCCCCAGCATTTT	CASSLGDLSDQPQHF	.	TRBV12-3/TRBV12-4	.	TRBJ1-5
TGTGCCAGCAGCTTTTATCAGGGGTTTGGCTACACCTTC	CASSFYQGFGYTF	few	TRBV7-9	.	TRBJ1-2
TGTGCCAGCATCAAACAGGGGGCGCACGGCTACACCTTC	CASIKQGAHGYTF	once	TRBV5-6	TRBD1	TRBJ1-2
TGCGCCAGCAGCCAAGAATCAGGGGGGGCCAACACAGATACGCAGTATTTT	CASSQESGGANTDTQYF	.	TRBV4-1	.	TRBJ2-3
TGTGCCAGCAGTCGGGGGCTCTATGGCTACACCTTC	CASSRGLYGYTF	few	TRBV12-3/TRBV12-4	.	TRBJ1-2
TGTGCCAGTAGACACCGGGACAGGCACAATCAGCCCCAGCATTTT	CASRHRDRHNQPQHF	.	TRBV19	TRBD1	TRBJ1-5
TGTGCCAGCAGTTACTCGACTAGCGGGGGGGATTACAATGAGCAGTTCTTC	CASSYSTSGGDYNEQFF	few	TRBV6-2/TRBV6-3	TRBD2	TRBJ2-1
TGTGCCAGCAGCCAAGCGGGGTCCGGGGAGCTGTTTTTT	CASSQAGSGELFF	many	TRBV14	.	TRBJ2-2
TGTGCCAGCAGCGGATTCGGGACAGACTATGGCTACACCTTC	CASSGFGTDYGYTF	.	TRBV5-4	TRBD1	TRBJ1-2
TGCAGCCTAACCGGGACTTTAAACACTGAAGCTTTCTTT	CSLTGTLNTEAFF	.	TRBV29-1	.	TRBJ1-1
TGCAGCGTTGACACCAACTCTGGAAACACCATATATTTT	CSVDTNSGNTIYF	once	TRBV29-1	.	TRBJ1-3
TGTGCCAGCAGCTTAGCGGAGCGAACGGGGCACAGAGGTACGCAGTATTTT	CASSLAERTGHRGTQYF	.	TRBV7-9	.	TRBJ2-3
TGCAGCGCATCGTGGCCCCCGGGACAGATGAACCCTGAAGCTTTCTTT	CSASWPPGQMNPEAFF	.	TRBV29-1	TRBD1	TRBJ1-1
TGTGCCAGCAGTGAAAGTGGCGGCGGGGGCTACACCTTC	CASSESGGGGYTF	.	TRBV6-1	.	TRBJ1-2
TGTGCCAGCAGGCAGCTCGCTGGCACAGATACGCAGTATTTT	CASRQLAGTDTQYF	few	TRBV2	.	TRBJ2-3
TGTGCCAGCAGCTCGGGGACACGCAATCAGCCCCAGCATTTT	CASSSGTRNQPQHF	.	TRBV9	.	TRBJ1-5
TGTGCCACCTCGACAGGGCTTAGGGAAGCTTTCTTT	CATSTGLREAFF	few	TRBV19	TRBD1	TRBJ1-1
TGTGCCAGCAGGGACGGGACAGGGGACATGAACGAGCAGTACTTC	CASRDGTGDMNEQYF	.	TRBV27	TRBD1	TRBJ2-7
TGTGCCAGCAGCACTAGGGGGGCGGGTAATGAAAAACTGTTTTTT	CASSTRGAGNEKLFF	.	TRBV7-2	.	TRBJ1-4
TGTGCCAGCAACAAAGAAACAGCGGGGGGGCATATAGATACGCAGTATTTT	CASNKETAGGHIDTQYF	.	TRBV4-2	TRBD2	TRBJ2-3
TGTGCCAGCAGCCCACAGGTGGAGCCGATGAGGGCTTTCTTT	CASSPQVEPMRAFF	few	TRBV11-3	.	TRBJ1-1
TGTGCCAGCAGTTACGCGACAGGGGGAAATGAGCAGTTCTTC	CASSYATGGNEQFF	.	TRBV6-6	TRBD1	TRBJ2-1
TGTGCCAGCAGTTTGGGCCCCGGGGGCCCCAGGGAGACCCAGTACTTC	CASSLGPGGPRETQYF	few	TRBV28	.	TRBJ2-5
TGTGCCAGCAGTTACCGGGCCGCTTATAATGAAAAACTGTTTTTT	CASSYRAAYNEKLFF	few	TRBV6-5	.	TRBJ1-4
TGTGCCAGTACCGGTTTAGGGACGGGGGGATACAATGAGCAGTTCTTC	CASTGLGTGGYNEQFF	few	TRBV19	TRBD2	TRBJ2-1
TGTGCCAGCAGTGAACCGGGACAGGGGGCAGATACGCAGTATTTT	CASSEPGQGADTQYF	few	TRBV12-3/TRBV12-4	TRBD1	TRBJ2-3
TGCAGCGTTGTCGGGGCAGGGGGCGGTTTCGAAGCTTTCTTT	CSVVGAGGGFEAFF	.	TRBV29-1	TRBD1	TRBJ1-1
TGTGCCAGCAGCGATTCAGGGTTAGCCAAAAACATTCAGTACTTC	CASSDSGLAKNIQYF	few	TRBV11-2	.	TRBJ2-4
TGCGCCAGCAGCCAAGATCAGGGGGCAATTCTCTACGAGCAGTACTTC	CASSQDQGAILYEQYF	.	TRBV4-1	TRBD1	TRBJ2-7